The 6 T cell receptor beta chains listed next were all sequenced from one sample in a study of STAT5B mutations in CD4+ large granular lymphocyte leukemia. Sequencing used immunoSEQ multiplex PCR; TCRdb keeps in-frame clones, though not all of them. The table lists around 29,000 clones, around four fifths of them singletons. The sequencing input was CD4+ T cells from blood buffy coats. Source of these receptors: a human donor in good health.

The genes are TRBV11-2 and TRBJ1-4; D is ambiguous. Deletions cut 2 bases from V and 1 base from J, with 8 bases between. The CDR3 length is 15 residues. Germline CDR1 and CDR2: SGHAT and FQNNGV. This chain's CDR3 is CASSLLGGTNEKLFF. The DNA of the CDR3 is TGTGCCAGCAGCTTATTAGGCGGAACTAATGAAAAACTGTTTTTT.

J is TRBJ2-1 and V is TRBV18; 8 nucleotides match TRBD2. The V segment lost 3 bases and the J segment 6 bases; nucleotides outside the gene matches: 7. This CDR3 is built from 15 residues. CDR1 is KGHSH and CDR2 is LQKENI in the germline V gene. CDR3 sequence reads: CASSPRGVIGNEQFF. The DNA for the CDR3 is TGTGCCAGCTCACCGCGGGGGGTAATAGGCAATGAGCAGTTCTTC.

The chain couples TRBV27 to TRBJ2-2; 8 bases fit TRBD1. From germline, CDR1 is MNHEY and CDR2 SMNVEV (reference sequence). V gave up 5 bases and J gave up 6 bases; unmatched junction bases: 11. This CDR3 has 16 amino acids. CDR3 protein: CASSPRLGQDPGELFF. CDR3 nucleotides: TGTGCCAGCAGTCCCCGTTTGGGACAGGACCCCGGGGAGCTGTTTTTT.

The genes are TRBV11-2 and TRBJ2-7; TRBD2 aligns across 12 bases. V trimming: 4 bases; J trimming: 6 bases; junction bases outside the gene matches: 13. CDR1 and CDR2 from the germline V gene are SGHAT and FQNNGV. This CDR3 has 17 amino acids. CDR3 region: CASSSRLAGVARGEQYF. DNA for the CDR3: TGTGCCAGCAGCTCCAGACTAGCGGGGGTTGCTCGAGGCGAGCAGTACTTC.

CDR3 in DNA: TGTGCCAGCAGCTTGGGGCTGGGTCGGGGGATGCCTTACAATGAGCAGTTCTTC. Protein sequence: CASSLGLGRGMPYNEQFF. The chain joins TRBV11-1 to TRBJ2-1; possibly TRBD2 for D (6 bases). The germline gives CDR1 SGHAT, CDR2 FQDESV (reference sequence). The length of the CDR3 is 18 residues. Between the trimmed V and J ends, which lost 3 bases and 4 bases, there was a span of 22 bases.

The chain carries TRBV7-9 and TRBJ2-7, with D perhaps TRBD1 (5 bases). Germline CDR1 reads SEHNR; CDR2 reads FQNEAQ (reference sequence). V was pared by 5 bases and J by 3 bases, with 8 bases between. The CDR3 loop spans 12 amino acids. The CDR3 DNA sequence: TGTGCCAGCAGCGTCACAGGCTACGAGCAGTACGTC. It specifies CASSVTGYEQYV.